The 19 T cell receptor beta chains given below trace back to one sample, sequenced in a study of response to subunit inactivated influenza vaccine. TCRdb re-derived calls from the RT-PCR reads in MiXCR, one entry per CDR3 protein. Counted here are around 520,000 distinct CDR3 sequences, roughly 10% occurring once; the ten biggest clones make up approximately 10%. Source: PBMCs from blood, taken on the day of vaccination. All receptors derive from a man aged 50-59 years who received an inactivated influenza vaccine.

At least ten counts were recorded for this clonotype. The gene calls are TRBV10-3 and TRBJ2-1; 13 bases line up with TRBD2. The trim removed 5 bases at V and 4 bases at J, leaving 2 bases unmatched. The CDR3 is made up of 15 amino acids. Looked up from germline, CDR1 is ENHRY and CDR2 is SYGVKD. CDR3 nucleotide sequence: TGTGCCATCAGTCGGACTAGCGGGGGATACAATGAGCAGTTCTTC. Protein sequence: CAISRTSGGYNEQFF.

This clonotype was seen a few times. V and J are TRBV4-2 and TRBJ1-4, with TRBD1 identical over 11 bases. V dropped 4 bases and J dropped 1; count of bases not matched to a gene: 8. CDR3 length: 18 amino acids. Germline CDR1 is LGHNA and CDR2 is YNFKEQ. The CDR3 reads CASSPGTGGRGTNEKLFF. DNA of the CDR3: TGTGCCAGCAGCCCCGGGACAGGGGGAAGGGGAACTAATGAAAAACTGTTTTTT.

The rearrangement uses TRBV12-3 or TRBV12-4 and TRBJ2-1; 11 positions match TRBD2. Trimming took 2 bases from V and 10 from J; bases not matched to a gene: 7. The CDR3 spans 15 residues. The CDR3 sequence: CASSLRLAGGGEQFF. CDR3 bases: TGTGCCAGCAGTTTAAGGCTAGCGGGGGGTGGGGAGCAGTTCTTC.

The CDR3 sequence: CSAIPGPSRYGYTF. The CDR3 region has the DNA TGCAGTGCTATCCCGGGGCCCAGCCGATATGGCTACACCTTC. V and J are TRBV20-1 and TRBJ1-2, with a tentative D call TRBD1 (5 bases). Germline V CDR1 and CDR2: DFQATT, SNEGSKA (reference sequence). The CDR3 has 14 residues. V was trimmed by 4 bases and J by 5 bases, leaving 17 bases between them.

This clonotype was seen a handful of times. The rearrangement uses TRBV20-1 and TRBJ2-1; a weak D match, TRBD2 (6 bases). The ends were cut back, 6 bases at V and 6 bases at J, with 21 bases in the middle. CDR3 length: 15 amino acids. Germline CDR1 DFQATT, CDR2 SNEGSKA (reference sequence). The CDR3 nucleotides are TGCAGTGCCTCCCGCGCGGGGCCCTCTAGCAATGAGCAGTTCTTC. Translating gives CSASRAGPSSNEQFF.

V and J are TRBV20-1 and TRBJ2-1; TRBD2 agrees at 16 bases. This CDR3 comprises 16 residues. CDR1 is DFQATT and CDR2 is SNEGSKA in the germline V gene (reference sequence). The V segment lost 5 bases and the J segment 7 bases; nucleotides outside the gene matches: 8. CDR3 amino acids: CSASGLAGGPQNEQFF. CDR3 DNA sequence: TGCAGTGCTTCGGGACTAGCGGGAGGGCCTCAAAATGAGCAGTTCTTC.

The rearrangement joins TRBV20-1 to TRBJ2-7; tentatively, D is TRBD1 or TRBD2 (6 bases each). Germline V lookup: CDR1 DFQATT, CDR2 SNEGSKA (reference sequence). V gave up 5 bases and J gave up 1 base, with 18 bases separating them. The CDR3 sequence is 15 residues long. DNA of the CDR3: TGCAGTGCTGGAACCGGAGGGGGTACGTCCTACGAGCAGTACTTC. Its protein is CSAGTGGGTSYEQYF.

This clonotype was detected only a few times. The rearrangement uses TRBV9 and TRBJ2-5; perhaps D is TRBD1 or TRBD2 (6 bases each). Germline CDR1 SGDLS, CDR2 YYNGEE. This CDR3 comprises 15 residues. Trimming left V 0 bases short and J 2 bases short, with 11 bases between. The CDR3 loop reads CASSVAGAKQETQYF. The CDR3 DNA follows: TGTGCCAGCAGCGTAGCGGGGGCCAAACAAGAGACCCAGTACTTC.

In its sample, this clonotype was seen many times. The chain carries TRBV12-3 or TRBV12-4 and TRBJ2-5; 9 nucleotides agree with TRBD1. This CDR3 comprises 15 residues. V shed 3 bases and J 1 base; nucleotides not matched to a gene: 3. In DNA, the CDR3 is TGTGCCAGCAGTTTGGGACAGGGCCGCCAAGAGACCCAGTACTTC. Protein: CASSLGQGRQETQYF.

This chain connects TRBV24-1 to TRBJ2-5; maybe TRBD2 (6 bases). Per germline, CDR1 KGHDR and CDR2 SFDVKD. V shed 5 bases and J shed 4 bases, with 10 bases lying between them. The CDR3 loop spans 13 amino acids. CDR3 residues: CATSGSGLETQYF. The CDR3 coding sequence is TGTGCCACCAGTGGTTCGGGACTAGAGACCCAGTACTTC.

The chain links TRBV6-5 to TRBJ2-1; 8 bases are shared with TRBD2. CDR3 length: 14 amino acids. V lost 2 bases, J lost 5 bases, and 2 bases stayed unmatched. Looked up from germline, CDR1 is MNHEY and CDR2 is SVGAGI. As DNA, the CDR3 is TGTGCCAGCAGTTACGCCGGGGGGGACAATGAGCAGTTCTTC. Amino acid sequence: CASSYAGGDNEQFF.

This clonotype was seen many times. The CDR3 loop is CASKRDRVNSPLHF. As DNA, the CDR3 is TGTGCCAGCAAGAGAGACAGGGTGAATTCACCCCTCCACTTT. V and J are TRBV12-3 or TRBV12-4 and TRBJ1-6, with 7 bases identical to TRBD1. This CDR3 is built from 14 residues. J was trimmed by 7 bases and V by 7 bases; bases with no gene match: 7.

This clonotype was seen at least ten times. V and J are TRBV12-3 or TRBV12-4 and TRBJ2-5; D is unclear. CDR3 length: 14 amino acids. Trimming pared 1 base from V and 1 base from J, leaving 7 bases between. The CDR3, as DNA: TGTGCCAGCAGTTTAGGCACAACCCAAGAGACCCAGTACTTC. Translating gives CASSLGTTQETQYF.

The sample holds a few counts of this clonotype. The chain carries TRBV4-2 and TRBJ2-1, with D hard to call. The CDR3 runs to 15 residues. Germline V gene data show CDR1 as LGHNA and CDR2 as YNFKEQ. Trimming took 1 base from V and 8 from J, leaving 15 bases between them. DNA for the CDR3: TGTGCCAGCAGCCAAGGGCAGCGAGACGCTTATGAGCAGTTCTTC. This sequence encodes CASSQGQRDAYEQFF.

The chain couples TRBV5-1 to TRBJ2-1; possible D gene TRBD2, 5 bases. The CDR3 spans 14 residues. The germline CDR1 and CDR2 sequences are SGHRS and YFSETQ. The V end lost 0 bases, the J end lost 7 bases, and 11 bases lay between the germline ends. CDR3 sequence: CASSLEFRTNEQFF. The CDR3 region has the DNA TGCGCCAGCAGCTTGGAATTTCGGACTAATGAGCAGTTCTTC.

This chain uses TRBV12-3 or TRBV12-4 with TRBJ2-7; 9 bases line up with TRBD2. Trimming cost V 5 bases and J 5 bases; bases outside gene matches: 16. The CDR3 has 17 residues. The CDR3 coding sequence is TGTGCCAGCAGTGCCGGGACAGCCCATCGCGGGGGGGACGAGCAGTACTTC. It yields the protein CASSAGTAHRGGDEQYF.

This clonotype has more than one count but fewer than ten. The gene calls are TRBV12-3 or TRBV12-4 and TRBJ2-5; D gene uncertain. The germline V and J ends were trimmed by 3 bases and 9 bases, with 8 bases remaining between them. The CDR3 loop spans 11 amino acids. The CDR3: CASSFVKPQYF. As DNA, the CDR3 is TGTGCCAGCAGTTTCGTGAAACCCCAGTACTTC.

This clonotype has at least ten counts. This chain connects TRBV12-3 or TRBV12-4 to TRBJ1-2, with D unclear. The CDR3 is made up of 10 amino acids. Between the trimmed V and J ends, which lost 6 bases and 2 bases, there was a span of 1 base. The CDR3 DNA sequence: TGTGCCAGCAGAAACTATGGCTACACCTTC. Protein sequence: CASRNYGYTF.

The gene calls are TRBV9 and TRBJ2-2; D is unresolved. The CDR3 is 15 residues long. The germline gives CDR1 SGDLS, CDR2 YYNGEE. The ends were cut back, 2 bases at V and 1 base at J, with 9 bases in the middle. CDR3 sequence: CASSVMARNTGELFF. In DNA form, the CDR3 reads TGTGCCAGCAGCGTTATGGCCAGGAACACCGGGGAGCTGTTTTTT.